This TCR beta chain was sequenced for a study of a mutant IDH1 vaccine in newly diagnosed glioma. Study information: Patients had received radiotherapy, temozolomide, or both previously, most receiving both.

Germline values: CDR1 MNHEY, CDR2 SVGAGI. The CDR3 runs 14 residues. V shed 2 bases and J 6 bases; nucleotides not matched to a gene: 5. The repertoire was sequenced with immunoSEQ multiplex PCR; TCRdb's copy has only in-frame clones and lacks some. The data contain approximately 36,000 clones, about nine tenths of them seen just once; the ten biggest clones take up roughly 18%. The time point denotes: baseline, week 1 (first vaccination visit). Sample treatment: pre-vaccination baseline after standard-of-care therapy. With respect to this clone: Its antigen is still unknown.

Regarding the study as a whole: Most patients, 90% to 95%, showed vaccine-induced immune responses. Seemingly, top peripheral T cell clonotype changes bore no relation to pseudoprogression.

This specimen was PBMCs, taken from a glioma patient treated with radiotherapy, temozolomide or both. The V and J genes are TRBV6-5 and TRBJ2-7, with 9 bases identical to TRBD2. The sequence came from a man between 18 and 35 years old with glioma. CDR3 region: CASSYMGGRAEQYF. The CDR3 DNA reads TGTGCCAGCAGTTACATGGGCGGGAGGGCCGAGCAGTACTTC.